This TCR beta chain emerged from a study of blood T cell repertoires in COVID-19. The overall study: The analysed material was cDNA or gDNA that came from T cells, B-cell-depleted T cells, or PBMCs.

The CDR3 runs to 17 residues. V was trimmed by 5 bases and J by 0 bases, leaving 17 bases between them. Germline lookup yields CDR1 LGHDT and CDR2 YNNKEL (reference sequence). The study drew participants aged about 18 to 95 years from 24 US areas. Cohort assignment relied on participant-reported clinical history. In the original processing: Quantification of nucleated cells was approximated via reference gene primer amplification. Produced via immunoSEQ multiplex PCR; TCRdb's table is partial and in-frame only. V, J and clone size reflect that table, while D and trimming were determined from the DNA. The sample includes approximately 170,000 clones, approximately 82% seen only once; the top ten take 3.6%.

The TCR comes from a woman aged 50 to 60 in a cohort exposed to, infected with or recovered from COVID-19 (not recorded which). The sequencing sample was made of PBMCs or T cells enriched from blood (not recorded which). J is TRBJ1-3 and V is TRBV3-1 (or the pseudogene TRBV3-2); D possibly corresponds to TRBD1 (6 bases). The CDR3 is CASSSWTEKGSGNTIYF. CDR3 in DNA: TGTGCCAGCAGCTCTTGGACAGAAAAAGGCTCTGGAAACACCATATATTTT.